A selection of T cell receptor beta chains follows, all from one sample in a study of T cell responses to AZD1222 COVID-19 vaccine. Clones were sequenced by immunoSEQ multiplex PCR, and TCRdb holds only the in-frame ones, with some missing. The sample records roughly 81,000 clones, roughly 85% being singletons. The sample consisted of peripheral blood, taken on day 0 of AZD1222 vaccination. These receptor sequences come from an adult in good health. The CDR3 runs from the conserved cysteine through the conserved F or W. D genes are given only for firm matches. Clone size, where shown, is once, few, many, or a class for clones that have expanded.

CASSVGGNKNEKLFF	TGTGCCAGCAGCGTAGGGGGAAACAAAAATGAAAAACTGTTTTTT	-	-	TRBJ1-4	TRBV9
CASSQDPHGPEQFF	TGTGCCAGCAGCCAAGACCCTCATGGTCCGGAGCAGTTCTTC	few	-	TRBJ2-1	TRBV7-9
CSVDRGQGSYEQYF	TGCAGCGTTGACCGGGGACAGGGATCCTACGAGCAGTACTTC	-	TRBD1	TRBJ2-7	TRBV29-1
CASSLGRDTDTQYF	TGCGCCAGCAGCTTGGGGCGGGACACAGATACGCAGTATTTT	-	-	TRBJ2-3	TRBV5-1
CATSRDTRIYEQYF	TGTGCCACCAGCAGAGATACACGTATCTACGAGCAGTACTTC	once	-	TRBJ2-7	TRBV15
CASSPPVETGGYTF	TGTGCCAGCAGCCCTCCGGTTGAGACGGGTGGCTACACCTTC	-	-	TRBJ1-2	TRBV9
CASSSFRGQGEKLFF	TGCGCCAGCAGCTCATTCCGGGGACAGGGGGAAAAACTGTTTTTT	-	TRBD1	TRBJ1-4	TRBV5-1
CASKSSRATNEKLFF	TGTGCCAGCAAGTCGTCAAGGGCAACTAATGAAAAACTGTTTTTT	-	-	TRBJ1-4	TRBV2
CASSPSGSATDTQYF	TGTGCCAGCAGCCCTAGCGGGAGTGCCACAGATACGCAGTATTTT	-	TRBD2	TRBJ2-3	TRBV5-4
CASSLGMGGETQYF	TGTGCCAGCAGCTTAGGCATGGGCGGGGAGACCCAGTACTTC	-	-	TRBJ2-5	TRBV7-2
CASSNRQGSNTGELFF	TGTGCCAGTAGTAATAGACAGGGGTCGAACACCGGGGAGCTGTTTTTT	-	TRBD1	TRBJ2-2	TRBV19
CASSLVRGRGQPQHF	TGTGCCAGCAGCTTGGTCCGGGGTCGTGGTCAGCCCCAGCATTTT	-	-	TRBJ1-5	TRBV5-8
CASSPGIGGNTIYF	TGTGCCAGCAGCCCAGGGATCGGGGGAAACACCATATATTTT	-	-	TRBJ1-3	TRBV7-2
CASSKGQGFYEQYF	TGTGCCAGCAGTAAAGGACAGGGGTTCTACGAGCAGTACTTC	-	TRBD1	TRBJ2-7	TRBV9
CSTTNGHDEKLFF	TGCAGCACAACCAACGGGCATGATGAAAAACTGTTTTTT	-	-	TRBJ1-4	TRBV29-1
CASSSWVGEAFF	TGTGCCAGCAGCTCGTGGGTAGGTGAAGCTTTCTTT	-	-	TRBJ1-1	TRBV28
CASSSSGKDTQYF	TGCGCCAGCAGTTCTAGCGGTAAAGATACGCAGTATTTT	-	TRBD2	TRBJ2-3	TRBV10-1
CASSPPGTLYNEQFF	TGTGCCAGCTCTCCACCTGGGACATTATACAATGAGCAGTTCTTC	-	-	TRBJ2-1	TRBV7-9
CASSEEDGIGTGAGELFF	TGTGCCAGCAGTGAAGAAGATGGTATAGGGACAGGGGCCGGGGAGCTGTTTTTT	-	TRBD1	TRBJ2-2	TRBV2
CASSLGESLYNEQFF	TGTGCCAGCAGCTTAGGAGAAAGCCTCTACAATGAGCAGTTCTTC	once	-	TRBJ2-1	TRBV11-3
CASSWGGGGSGGYTF	TGTGCCAGCAGCTGGGGTGGAGGGGGTAGCGGAGGCTACACCTTC	-	-	TRBJ1-2	TRBV5-8
CASSYYYTGDSGNTIYF	TGTGCCAGCAGTTACTACTATACAGGCGACTCTGGAAACACCATATATTTT	once	-	TRBJ1-3	TRBV28
CASSPGSERSSYNSPLHF	TGTGCCAGCAGCCCCGGCAGTGAAAGGAGCTCCTATAATTCACCCCTCCACTTT	-	-	TRBJ1-6	TRBV27
CASSIFTGGNGSPLHF	TGTGCCAGTAGTATTTTCACAGGGGGCAACGGTTCACCCCTCCACTTT	-	TRBD1	TRBJ1-6	TRBV19
CASSLIAGRNTEAFF	TGTGCCAGCAGCTTGATAGCAGGGAGAAACACTGAAGCTTTCTTT	-	-	TRBJ1-1	TRBV5-5
CASSLWGPGANVLTF	TGTGCCAGCAGTTTATGGGGGCCTGGGGCCAACGTCCTGACTTTC	-	-	TRBJ2-6	TRBV27
CASSPLTGGANEKLFF	TGTGCCAGCTCACCCCTAACAGGGGGGGCTAATGAAAAACTGTTTTTT	-	TRBD1	TRBJ1-4	TRBV18
CASSEIGTTEAFF	TGTGCCAGCAGTGAAATAGGGACCACTGAAGCTTTCTTT	few	-	TRBJ1-1	TRBV6-1
CATLGWLDTEAFF	TGTGCCACTCTAGGGTGGTTGGACACTGAAGCTTTCTTT	-	-	TRBJ1-1	TRBV28
CATSDPPGQGTTDTQYF	TGTGCCACCAGTGACCCCCCCGGACAGGGCACCACAGATACGCAGTATTTT	-	TRBD1	TRBJ2-3	TRBV24-1
CASSQTRLAASTDTQYF	TGTGCCAGCAGCCAAACCCGACTAGCGGCTAGCACAGATACGCAGTATTTT	-	TRBD2	TRBJ2-3	TRBV3-1/TRBV3-2
CASRAGVHSYNEQFF	TGTGCCAGCAGGGCTGGAGTTCACTCCTACAATGAGCAGTTCTTC	-	-	TRBJ2-1	TRBV11-3
CASSQVILPPYEQYF	TGTGCCAGCAGCCAAGTCATTCTACCCCCCTACGAGCAGTACTTC	-	-	TRBJ2-7	TRBV14
CASSIGSGASYEQYF	TGTGCCAGTAGTATAGGTAGCGGGGCCTCCTACGAGCAGTACTTC	few	TRBD2	TRBJ2-7	TRBV19
CASSVGGPKDWNYGYTF	TGTGCCAGCAGCGTAGGGGGCCCGAAGGACTGGAACTATGGCTACACCTTC	-	-	TRBJ1-2	TRBV9
CASSPPGLSPETQYF	TGTGCCAGCAGTCCCCCGGGCCTCAGTCCCGAGACCCAGTACTTC	-	-	TRBJ2-5	TRBV27
CASSYVPGGSYNEQFF	TGTGCCAGCAGTTACGTTCCGGGTGGCTCCTACAATGAGCAGTTCTTC	-	-	TRBJ2-1	TRBV6-2/TRBV6-3
CASSLASWNYEQYF	TGTGCCAGCAGCTTGGCTAGCTGGAACTACGAGCAGTACTTC	-	-	TRBJ2-7	TRBV7-2
CATPTGAVEAFF	TGTGCCACACCAACAGGGGCGGTTGAAGCTTTCTTT	-	TRBD1	TRBJ1-1	TRBV28
CASSYVGRNNEQFF	TGTGCCAGCAGTTACGTGGGCAGGAACAATGAGCAGTTCTTC	-	-	TRBJ2-1	TRBV6-5
CASSLRSGRINSYNEQFF	TGTGCCAGCAGCTTAAGAAGTGGACGGATAAACTCCTACAATGAGCAGTTCTTC	-	-	TRBJ2-1	TRBV7-3
CASSFGHAGNTIYF	TGTGCCAGCAGCTTCGGCCACGCGGGGAACACCATATATTTT	-	-	TRBJ1-3	TRBV7-6
CASSTRTGDQPQHF	TGTGCCAGCAGTACCCGGACAGGGGATCAGCCCCAGCATTTT	few	TRBD1	TRBJ1-5	TRBV6-6
CASSSRRQGNSNQPQHF	TGTGCCAGCTCATCAAGGAGGCAGGGCAATAGCAATCAGCCCCAGCATTTT	-	-	TRBJ1-5	TRBV18
CASSLGRDVIYEQFF	TGTGCCAGCAGCTTAGGGCGGGACGTTATTTATGAGCAGTTCTTC	-	-	TRBJ2-1	TRBV7-3
CASSEGTGPISPLHF	TGTGCCAGCAGTGAAGGGACAGGGCCGATTTCACCCCTCCACTTT	-	TRBD1	TRBJ1-6	TRBV6-1
CASRGDSLGKLFF	TGTGCCAGCAGAGGGGACAGTTTAGGGAAACTGTTTTTT	-	TRBD1	TRBJ1-4	TRBV2
CASSPTGTVNEKLFF	TGTGCCAGCAGCCCCACCGGGACAGTGAATGAAAAACTGTTTTTT	-	TRBD1	TRBJ1-4	TRBV9